Listed below are T cell receptor beta chains from one sample, sequenced in a study of human T cells and chemical hapten exposure. MiXCR was run by TCRdb on the reads, yielding one entry per CDR3 protein. The sample shows fewer than 150,000 distinct CDR3 sequences, approximately 9% of them seen only once. Sequenced sample: whole blood. The receptor source for this set is a human donor in good health. Some clones in this sample may be carry-over from other donors' samples. The CDR3 runs from the conserved cysteine through the conserved F or W. D genes are given only for firm matches. Where a row states a size, it is once, few, many or the class of an expanded clone; other rows omit it.

J gene	clone size	V gene	D gene	CDR3 protein	CDR3 DNA
TRBJ2-7	NA	TRBV20-1	NA	CSAESREGYYGEQYF	TGCAGTGCTGAGTCGCGTGAGGGCTACTACGGGGAGCAGTACTTC
TRBJ1-5	few	TRBV7-2	NA	CASSWGGNQPQHF	TGTGCCAGCAGCTGGGGGGGGAATCAGCCCCAGCATTTT
TRBJ2-2	many	TRBV7-9	TRBD2	CASSARGLAGGATAGELFF	TGTGCCAGCAGCGCTAGAGGACTAGCGGGAGGTGCCACCGCCGGGGAGCTGTTTTTT
TRBJ1-5	many	TRBV12-3/TRBV12-4	TRBD1	CASSLEVPGQVIRGNQPQHF	TGTGCCAGCAGTTTAGAGGTCCCGGGACAGGTAATCCGGGGCAATCAGCCCCAGCATTTT
TRBJ2-4	few	TRBV12-3/TRBV12-4	NA	CASSPGDIQYF	TGTGCCAGCAGTCCGGGGGACATTCAGTACTTC
TRBJ2-2	few	TRBV28	NA	CASRNPEHTGELFF	TGTGCCAGCAGGAACCCGGAGCACACCGGGGAGCTGTTTTTT
TRBJ2-4	few	TRBV6-5	NA	CASSYSELIAKNIQYF	TGTGCCAGCAGTTATTCTGAGTTGATAGCCAAAAACATTCAGTACTTC
TRBJ2-1	NA	TRBV4-3	TRBD1	CASSQGQGAVNEQFF	TGCGCCAGCAGCCAAGGACAGGGGGCGGTCAATGAGCAGTTCTTC
TRBJ2-7	NA	TRBV5-1	NA	CASSLSTGLGGSYEQYF	TGCGCCAGCAGCTTGAGTACCGGACTGGGCGGATCCTACGAGCAGTACTTC
TRBJ1-5	many	TRBV10-3	NA	CAISESSGRAGGGQPQHF	TGTGCCATCAGTGAGTCTTCAGGGAGAGCGGGAGGGGGTCAGCCCCAGCATTTT